The TCR beta chain described here comes from a study of blood T cell repertoires in COVID-19. At the level of the study: Sites across the United States, Italy and Spain contributed samples from acute and convalescent COVID-19. The analysed material was cDNA or gDNA that came from T cells, B-cell-depleted T cells, or PBMCs.

Study processing details: Quantification of nucleated cells was approximated via reference gene primer amplification. This table comes from immunoSEQ multiplex PCR, and its TCRdb copy is limited to in-frame clones, with some not included. For V, J and clone size, that table is used; D and trimming come from the DNA. In the table there are more than 90,000 clones, around 81% of which are singletons. Per germline, CDR1 LNHDA and CDR2 SQIVND (reference sequence). The CDR3 sequence is 17 residues long. V was clipped by 3 bases and J by 0 bases, with 18 bases between them. The TCR comes from a man in his sixties with acute or convalescent COVID-19. Material: peripheral blood. The chain uses TRBV19 and TRBJ2-7; D might be TRBD2 (5 bases). The CDR3 DNA sequence: TGTGCCAGTAGTATTCGGGGAAGGGATTACGCCTCCTACGAGCAGTACTTC. It translates to CASSIRGRDYASYEQYF.